This note documents a single T cell receptor (beta chain) sequence. What it recognizes is unknown. This entry is derived from a study of PD-1 blockade in classical Hodgkin lymphoma. Whole-study context: With a 2-week interval, patients received intravenous nivolumab at 3 mg/kg.

Findings and caveats of the study: CD4+ TCR diversity climbed significantly by C4D1, unlike CD8+ TCR diversity. Relapsed/refractory patients reportedly had the lowest baseline TCR diversity, below newly diagnosed patients, who were below healthy donors. Newly diagnosed patients and complete responders had comparable diversity at baseline.

Libraries were prepared by immunoSEQ multiplex PCR; TCRdb keeps only in-frame clonotypes and omits some of them. The table includes fewer than 30,000 clones, around 72% detected once. Time point meaning: cycle 4 day 1 (C4D1), after more than five weeks of nivolumab. Patients all relapsed after autologous stem cell transplantation, and there was variation in brentuximab vedotin exposure. The trim removed 1 base at V and 7 bases at J, leaving 5 bases unmatched. The CDR3 totals 15 residues. CDR1 and CDR2 (germline): KGHSH, LQKENI. The material was peripheral blood mononuclear cells (PBMCs), obtained before the fourth cycle of nivolumab. The rearrangement uses TRBV18 and TRBJ2-1; TRBD1 aligns across 9 bases. The receptor was derived from a human donor with classical Hodgkin lymphoma. CDR3 in DNA: TGTGCCAGCTCACCACGGGGACAGGGTCGAAATGAGCAGTTCTTC. Translation gives CASSPRGQGRNEQFF.